The 12 T cell receptor beta chains below were found in one sample sequenced in a study of blood T cell repertoires in COVID-19. The data were produced by immunoSEQ multiplex PCR, yet TCRdb's version contains in-frame clones alone and is incomplete. This sample yields 70,000 to 80,000 clones, of which approximately 80% are seen a single time; 10% to 15% belongs to the top ten. The material sequenced was peripheral blood. These receptors originate from a human donor in a cohort sampled during active COVID-19.

The chain recombines TRBV3-1 (or the pseudogene TRBV3-2) with TRBJ2-1; 11 bases are shared with TRBD2. This CDR3 region has 14 residues. Germline lookup yields CDR1 LGHDT and CDR2 YNNKEL (reference sequence). V shed 1 base, J shed 8 bases, and the junction held 1 base outside the gene matches. The CDR3 region is CASSQAGLADEQFF. In DNA, the CDR3 is TGTGCCAGCAGCCAAGCGGGACTAGCGGATGAGCAGTTCTTC.

This chain links TRBV18 with TRBJ2-7; D might be TRBD2 (7 bases). This CDR3 spans 14 amino acids. The V and J ends lost 5 bases and 3 bases respectively, with 14 bases between them. Germline CDR1 and CDR2: KGHSH and LQKENI. In DNA, the CDR3 is TGTGCCAGCTCAGCCGCGGGGGCCCTCTACGAGCAGTACTTC. Translated: CASSAAGALYEQYF.

This clone was counted a single time. V and J are TRBV15 and TRBJ2-3, with D maybe TRBD1 (5 bases). Deletions cut 0 bases from V and 1 base from J, with 8 bases between. There are 15 residues in the CDR3. In germline, CDR1 is LNHNV, CDR2 YYDKDF (reference sequence). This chain's CDR3 is CATSREGVGTDTQYF. The DNA for the CDR3 is TGTGCCACCAGCAGAGAAGGGGTGGGCACAGATACGCAGTATTTT.

The chain combines TRBV7-9 with TRBJ2-3; 7 nucleotides agree with TRBD2. With 5 bases clipped from V and 4 bases from J, the junction kept 9 bases outside the gene matches. CDR3 length equals 15 residues. CDR1 is SEHNR, CDR2 FQNEAQ, per germline (reference sequence). The CDR3 loop reads CASSAGLVGADTQYF. CDR3 coding DNA: TGTGCCAGCAGCGCCGGACTAGTAGGGGCAGATACGCAGTATTTT.

The chain has TRBV5-1 and TRBJ2-7; 7 bases line up with TRBD2. This CDR3 is built from 14 residues. Losses at the gene ends were 4 bases for V and 1 base for J; bases not matched to a gene: 5. Germline V lookup: CDR1 SGHRS, CDR2 YFSETQ. The CDR3 protein is CASSRTRDSYEQYF. The CDR3 DNA sequence: TGCGCCAGCAGCCGGACTAGGGATTCCTACGAGCAGTACTTC.

The chain employs TRBV6-5 and TRBJ2-7, with 8 bases matching TRBD1. Germline CDR1 reads MNHEY; CDR2 reads SVGAGI. The V gene end was trimmed by 6 bases and the J gene end by 3 bases; junction bases not matched to a gene: 4. The CDR3 consists of 13 residues. The chain's CDR3 is CASRDRDIYEQYF. Here the CDR3 DNA reads TGTGCCAGCAGGGACAGGGACATCTACGAGCAGTACTTC.

The chain carries TRBV19 and TRBJ2-7; 8 nucleotides line up with TRBD1. This CDR3 spans 15 amino acids. The germline V gene has CDR1 LNHDA and CDR2 SQIVND (reference sequence). V trimming: 4 bases; J trimming: 3 bases; junction bases outside the gene matches: 8. The CDR3 protein is CASSNPGQGIYEQYF. The CDR3 DNA sequence: TGTGCCAGTAGTAACCCCGGACAGGGAATCTACGAGCAGTACTTC.

J is TRBJ2-7 and V is TRBV6-1, with TRBD2 identical over 9 bases. With V trimmed by 0 bases and J by 2 bases, 5 bases remained unmatched. CDR3 size: 16 residues. Per the germline V gene, CDR1 is MNHNS and CDR2 is SASEGT. CDR3: CASSEAAGGITYEQYF. CDR3 DNA sequence: TGTGCCAGCAGTGAAGCAGCGGGGGGCATTACCTACGAGCAGTACTTC.

The chain couples TRBV29-1 to TRBJ1-1; 8 bases match TRBD1. V shed 7 bases and J 3 bases; nucleotides not matched to a gene: 10. CDR1 and CDR2 (germline): SQVTM, ANQGSEA. The CDR3 is made up of 14 amino acids. CDR3: CSARGGTGHTEAFF. The CDR3 DNA is TGCAGCGCCCGAGGAGGGACAGGACACACTGAAGCTTTCTTT.

The gene calls are TRBV3-1 (or the pseudogene TRBV3-2) and TRBJ2-7, with D unresolved. The CDR3 covers 12 residues. Between the trimmed V and J ends, which lost 2 bases and 3 bases, there was a span of 5 bases. The germline gives CDR1 LGHDT, CDR2 YNNKEL (reference sequence). This CDR3 reads CASSQSSYEQYF. The CDR3 nucleotides are TGTGCCAGCAGCCAATCCAGCTACGAGCAGTACTTC.

This chain uses TRBV9 with TRBJ2-1; D gene ambiguous. The CDR3 runs to 14 residues. Between the trimmed V and J ends, which lost 4 bases and 0 bases, there was a span of 8 bases. Germline values: CDR1 SGDLS, CDR2 YYNGEE. CDR3 nucleotides: TGTGCCAGCAGCACTCAAAGCTCCTACAATGAGCAGTTCTTC. It translates to CASSTQSSYNEQFF.

The J gene is TRBJ2-7, the V gene TRBV4-1; 12 bases map to TRBD2. The CDR3 has 19 amino acids. Trimming at V came to 5 bases and at J to 3 bases, leaving 17 bases not matched to a gene. Germline loops: CDR1 MGHRA, CDR2 YSYEKL. CDR3 DNA: TGCGCCAGCAGCTTACGGACTAGCGGGGTCCGGCCATCGGGCTACGAGCAGTACTTC. Amino acid sequence: CASSLRTSGVRPSGYEQYF.